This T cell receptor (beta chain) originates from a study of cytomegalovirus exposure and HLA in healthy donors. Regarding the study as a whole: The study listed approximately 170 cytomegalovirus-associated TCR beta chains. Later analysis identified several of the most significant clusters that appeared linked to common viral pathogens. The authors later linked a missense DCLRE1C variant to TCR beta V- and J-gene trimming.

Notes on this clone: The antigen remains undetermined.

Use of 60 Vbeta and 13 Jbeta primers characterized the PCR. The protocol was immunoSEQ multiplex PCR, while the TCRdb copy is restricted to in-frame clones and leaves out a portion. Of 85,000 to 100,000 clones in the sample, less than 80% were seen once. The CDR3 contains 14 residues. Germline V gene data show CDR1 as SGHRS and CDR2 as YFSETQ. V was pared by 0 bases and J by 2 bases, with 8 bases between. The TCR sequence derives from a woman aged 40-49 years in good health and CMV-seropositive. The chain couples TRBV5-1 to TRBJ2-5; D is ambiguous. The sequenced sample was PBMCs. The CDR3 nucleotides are TGCGCCAGCAGCTTGGGACACCGACAAGAGACCCAGTACTTC. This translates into CASSLGHRQETQYF. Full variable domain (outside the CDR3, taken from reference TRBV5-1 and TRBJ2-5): KAGVTQTPRYLIKTRGQQVTLSCSPISGHRSVSWYQQTPGQGLQFLFEYFSETQRNKGNFPGRFSGRQFSNSRSEMNVSTLELGDSALYLCASSLGHRQETQYFGPGTRLLVL.